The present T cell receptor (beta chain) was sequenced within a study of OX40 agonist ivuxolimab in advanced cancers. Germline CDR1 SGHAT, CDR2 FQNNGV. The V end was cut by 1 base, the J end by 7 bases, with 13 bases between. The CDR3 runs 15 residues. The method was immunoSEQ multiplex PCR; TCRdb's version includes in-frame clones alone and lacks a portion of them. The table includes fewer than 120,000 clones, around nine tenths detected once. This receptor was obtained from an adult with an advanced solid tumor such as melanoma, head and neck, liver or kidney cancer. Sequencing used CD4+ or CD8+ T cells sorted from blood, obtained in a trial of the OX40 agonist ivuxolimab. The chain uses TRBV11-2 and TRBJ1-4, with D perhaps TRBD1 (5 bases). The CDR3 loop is CASSLVGRDGEKLFF. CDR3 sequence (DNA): TGTGCCAGCAGCTTAGTTGGCAGGGATGGTGAAAAACTGTTTTTT.